Listed below are T cell receptor beta chains from one sample, sequenced in a study of CD8+CD57+ T cells in acquired aplastic anemia. TCRdb re-derived calls from the reads in MiXCR, one entry per CDR3 protein. Seen here are under 200,000 distinct CDR3 sequences, about 64% observed once, and the top ten hold about 41%. Source material: sorted CD4+, CD8+, or CD8+CD57+ T cells (not recorded which) from PBMCs. Receptors were obtained from a human donor in good health. Both conserved end residues are part of each CDR3. The order of the fields is V gene, J gene, clone size, D gene, CDR3 DNA, CDR3 protein. A D gene is named only where the DNA matches it firmly. Clone sizes are given selectively: once, few, many, or a class where the clone is expanded.

v_call: TRBV5-1
j_call: TRBJ2-5
clone_size: .
d_call: .
cdr3_nt: TGTGCCAGCAGCGTAGGCAGCAATCGAGAGACCCAGTACTTC
cdr3_aa: CASSVGSNRETQYF

v_call: TRBV10-3
j_call: TRBJ2-7
clone_size: .
d_call: TRBD1
cdr3_nt: TGTGCCATCAGTGAAAATCGGGACAGGGGGCTCGAGCAGTACTTC
cdr3_aa: CAISENRDRGLEQYF

v_call: TRBV19
j_call: TRBJ1-5
clone_size: .
d_call: .
cdr3_nt: TGTGCCAGGGAAAATCAGCCCCAGCATTTT
cdr3_aa: CARENQPQHF

v_call: TRBV27
j_call: TRBJ2-7
clone_size: .
d_call: .
cdr3_nt: TGTGCCAGCAGTTTGGGCGACGTATCCTACGAGCAGTACTTC
cdr3_aa: CASSLGDVSYEQYF

v_call: TRBV29-1
j_call: TRBJ1-2
clone_size: .
d_call: .
cdr3_nt: TGCAGCGTTGAGTTGTGGGGGGCTGATGGCTACACCTTC
cdr3_aa: CSVELWGADGYTF

v_call: TRBV7-3
j_call: TRBJ2-5
clone_size: .
d_call: TRBD1
cdr3_nt: TGTGCCAGCAGCATCGGGACAGTAGCGACCCAGTACTTC
cdr3_aa: CASSIGTVATQYF

v_call: TRBV30
j_call: TRBJ2-6
clone_size: many
d_call: .
cdr3_nt: TGTGCCTGGAGTGTACCGGAAGCTGGGGCCAACGTCCTGACTTTC
cdr3_aa: CAWSVPEAGANVLTF

v_call: TRBV15
j_call: TRBJ2-1
clone_size: .
d_call: .
cdr3_nt: TGTGCCACCAGCAGAGATGGGGACTGGTCTTACAATGAGCAGTTCTTC
cdr3_aa: CATSRDGDWSYNEQFF

v_call: TRBV29-1
j_call: TRBJ1-1
clone_size: .
d_call: .
cdr3_nt: TGCAGCGTTGACGTATCGAATACTGAAGCTTTCTTT
cdr3_aa: CSVDVSNTEAFF

v_call: TRBV29-1
j_call: TRBJ2-7
clone_size: many
d_call: .
cdr3_nt: TGCAGCGCATTAAAAGGCCTCTCCTACGAGCAGTACTTC
cdr3_aa: CSALKGLSYEQYF

v_call: TRBV20-1
j_call: TRBJ2-7
clone_size: .
d_call: .
cdr3_nt: TGCAGTGCTAGAGATCGCGGAGGCGGGCGGGCCTACGAGCAGTACTTC
cdr3_aa: CSARDRGGGRAYEQYF

v_call: TRBV2
j_call: TRBJ1-1
clone_size: .
d_call: .
cdr3_nt: TGTGCCAGCAGCTCCTTCCGGGCTTTCTTT
cdr3_aa: CASSSFRAFF

v_call: TRBV24-1
j_call: TRBJ2-7
clone_size: few
d_call: .
cdr3_nt: TGTGCCACCAGTGATCTGAGCGGCGAGCAGTACTTC
cdr3_aa: CATSDLSGEQYF

v_call: TRBV5-6
j_call: TRBJ1-5
clone_size: .
d_call: TRBD1
cdr3_nt: TGTGCCAGCAGTCGCCTGACAGGGAAGGCCGGTCAGCCCCAGCATTTT
cdr3_aa: CASSRLTGKAGQPQHF